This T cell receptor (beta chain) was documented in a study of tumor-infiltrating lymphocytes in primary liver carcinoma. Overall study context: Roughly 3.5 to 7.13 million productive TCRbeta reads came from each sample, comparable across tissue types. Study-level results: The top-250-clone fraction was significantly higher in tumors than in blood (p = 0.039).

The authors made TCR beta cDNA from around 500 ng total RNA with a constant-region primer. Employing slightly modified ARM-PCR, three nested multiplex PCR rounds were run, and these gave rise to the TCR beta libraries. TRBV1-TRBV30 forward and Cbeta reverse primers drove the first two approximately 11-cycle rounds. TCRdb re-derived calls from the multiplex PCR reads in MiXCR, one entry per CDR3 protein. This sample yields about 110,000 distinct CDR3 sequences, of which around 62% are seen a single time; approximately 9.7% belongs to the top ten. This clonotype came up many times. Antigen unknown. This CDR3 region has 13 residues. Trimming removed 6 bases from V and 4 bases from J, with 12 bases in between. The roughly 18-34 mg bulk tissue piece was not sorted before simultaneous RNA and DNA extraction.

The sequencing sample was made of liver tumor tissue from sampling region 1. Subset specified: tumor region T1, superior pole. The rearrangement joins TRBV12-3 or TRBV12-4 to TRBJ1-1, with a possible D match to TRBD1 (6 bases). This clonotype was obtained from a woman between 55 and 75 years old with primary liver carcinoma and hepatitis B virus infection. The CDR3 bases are TGTGCCAGCAGGCAGGGGCTGGGCACTGAAGCTTTCTTT. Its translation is CASRQGLGTEAFF.